Shown below are 17 T cell receptor beta chains from a single sample sequenced in a study of prognosis after radiotherapy for stage I lung cancer. TCR beta CDR3 was amplified from genomic DNA by two-round multiplex PCR. Each TRBV and TRBJ gene had its own primer in the first PCR round. One entry per CDR3 protein results from TCRdb running MiXCR on the multiplex PCR reads. The sample shows approximately 25,000 distinct CDR3 sequences, approximately 44% of them seen only once. This sample comprised PBMCs, obtained before or after stereotactic body radiation therapy (not recorded which). The receptors were sampled from a donor over 45 with non-small cell lung cancer.

This chain uses TRBV6-1 with TRBJ2-5, with a weak D call TRBD2 (6 bases). The ends were cut back, 8 bases at V and 2 bases at J, with 15 bases in the middle. This CDR3 comprises 14 residues. Looked up from germline, CDR1 is MNHNS and CDR2 is SASEGT. CDR3 in DNA: TGTGCCAGCGAGGCGGGGTGGGGGCAAGAGACCCAGTACTTC. This codes for CASEAGWGQETQYF.

There are many counts of this clonotype. The gene calls are TRBV11-2 and TRBJ2-7; 11 bases line up with TRBD1. V trimming: 5 bases; J trimming: 3 bases; junction bases outside the gene matches: 9. Germline CDR1 and CDR2: SGHAT and FQNNGV. CDR3 length: 16 amino acids. CDR3 loop: CASSLLPGQGDYEQYF. CDR3 sequence (DNA): TGTGCCAGCAGCCTACTTCCGGGACAGGGGGACTACGAGCAGTACTTC.

The rearrangement links TRBV20-1 to TRBJ1-6; the D gene is possibly TRBD1 (6 bases). CDR3 length equals 15 residues. V lost 2 bases and J 4 bases, leaving 12 bases between the germline ends. Germline V CDR1 and CDR2: DFQATT, SNEGSKA (reference sequence). DNA for the CDR3: TGCAGTGCTAGATATTCAGGGGTATATAATTCACCCCTCCACTTT. Amino acid sequence: CSARYSGVYNSPLHF.

A single count supports this clonotype. The CDR3 nucleotides are TGTGCCTGGAGAGGTCGACAGGGCGTAAATTCACCCCTCCACTTT. This translates into CAWRGRQGVNSPLHF. The rearrangement uses TRBV30 and TRBJ1-6, with TRBD1 identical over 7 bases. Germline V gene lookup returns CDR1 GTSNPN and CDR2 SVGIG (reference sequence). V was pared by 3 bases and J by 7 bases, with 9 bases of the junction left unmatched. CDR3 length equals 15 residues.

There are many counts of this clonotype. The chain combines TRBV6-4 with TRBJ1-1, with a tentative D call TRBD1 (6 bases). Germline V gives CDR1 MRHNA, CDR2 SNTAGT. V lost 6 bases to trimming and J lost 2 bases, with 16 bases between them. The CDR3 is 15 amino acids. The CDR3 spells CASRKEDRANTEAFF. The CDR3 DNA reads TGTGCCAGCAGGAAAGAGGACAGAGCTAACACTGAAGCTTTCTTT.

This clonotype was recorded many times. V is TRBV7-2 and J is TRBJ1-5; D remains unclear. V lost 1 base, J lost 4 bases, and 8 bases lay in between. Germline CDR1 SGHTA, CDR2 FQGNSA. The CDR3 consists of 14 residues. CDR3 in amino acids: CASSLGAGNQPQHF. The CDR3 coding sequence is TGTGCCAGCAGCTTAGGGGCAGGAAATCAGCCCCAGCATTTT.

As concerns this clonotype: One end of the junction fails to match germline, which may point to a read error. The V gene is TRBV15, the J gene TRBJ2-2; 7 nucleotides match TRBD1. CDR1 is LNHNV and CDR2 is YYDKDF in the germline V gene (reference sequence). The CDR3 runs 16 residues. As DNA, the CDR3 is TGTGCCACCAGCATAGATTGGTCAGGGGGTTCCGGGGAGCTGTCTTTT. It is translated as CATSIDWSGGSGELSF.

This clonotype was observed many times. The V gene is TRBV20-1, the J gene TRBJ2-2, with a tentative D call TRBD2 (6 bases). The germline V gene encodes CDR1 DFQATT and CDR2 SNEGSKA (reference sequence). Trimming took off 1 base at V and 4 bases at J, with 19 bases between the two ends. The CDR3 consists of 17 residues. The CDR3 DNA is TGCAGTGCTAGAGTTGATTCGAGACTAGTTTCCACCGGGGAGCTGTTTTTT. Protein sequence: CSARVDSRLVSTGELFF.

On this clonotype: An end of the junction does not agree with germline; a read error may underlie this. This rearrangement joins TRBV6-2 or TRBV6-3 to TRBJ2-2; a possible D gene is TRBD1 (5 bases). Germline CDR1 MNHEY, CDR2 SVGEGT. This CDR3 is 14 amino acids long. The CDR3 DNA reads as TGTGCCAGCAGGGGGCAGTGGATCACCGTGGAGCTGTTTTTT. It translates to CASRGQWITVELFF.

This clonotype was counted many times. This chain joins TRBV20-1 and TRBJ2-1; 10 bases line up with TRBD2. The ends lost 6 bases at V and 2 bases at J; junction bases unmatched: 4. The CDR3 covers 14 residues. From germline, CDR1 is DFQATT and CDR2 SNEGSKA (reference sequence). CDR3 DNA sequence: TGCAGTGCCGAGCGGGAGGGCCCCTACAATGAGCAGTTCTTC. This gives the protein CSAEREGPYNEQFF.

In its sample, this clonotype is medium-sized. The rearrangement uses TRBV6-1 and TRBJ1-3, with 9 bases matching TRBD1. Trimming at V came to 7 bases and at J to 0 bases, leaving 13 bases not matched to a gene. The CDR3 loop spans 18 amino acids. Germline CDR1 is MNHNS and CDR2 is SASEGT. CDR3 loop: CASTSNPGQGFSGNTIYF. CDR3 DNA sequence: TGTGCCAGCACCTCAAACCCGGGACAGGGATTCTCTGGAAACACCATATATTTT.

This clonotype was observed at least ten times. This chain joins TRBV18 and TRBJ2-3; D gene ambiguous. The germline V gene has CDR1 KGHSH and CDR2 LQKENI. Trimming stripped 2 bases from V and 8 bases from J, with 8 bases between. The CDR3 extends over 12 amino acids. In nucleotides, the CDR3 is TGTGCCAGCTCACCAGGGGAAACTACGCAGTATTTT. Translating gives CASSPGETTQYF.

This clonotype was observed at least ten times. The rearrangement links TRBV29-1 to TRBJ1-3; no clear D gene. The ends were cut back, 6 bases at V and 3 bases at J, with 12 bases in the middle. Germline V gives CDR1 SQVTM, CDR2 ANQGSEA. There are 13 residues in the CDR3. CDR3 DNA sequence: TGCAGCGTCCGGCCCCCCGGTGGAAACACCATATATTTT. It specifies CSVRPPGGNTIYF.

This clonotype is a singleton in its sample. This is likely an artifact of a read error, given a far larger clone one base away. The chain joins TRBV6-9 to TRBJ1-2; 7 bases map to TRBD1. This CDR3 is built from 13 residues. The trim removed 2 bases at V and 9 bases at J, leaving 6 bases unmatched. The germline gives CDR1 MNHGY, CDR2 SVAAGI. The CDR3 DNA reads as TGTGCCAGCAGTTATGGACAGGACTTATGCTACACCTTC. Encoded protein: CASSYGQDLCYTF.

A note on this clonotype: This may be a read error, as it is one base from a much larger clone. The chain links TRBV3-1 to TRBJ2-5; a weak D match, TRBD2 (7 bases). CDR1 is LGHDT, CDR2 YNNKEL, per germline (reference sequence). The CDR3 has 14 residues. The CDR3 DNA sequence: TGTGCCATCAGCTCTGGGGGGGCGCTCGAGACCCAGTACTTC. It encodes CAISSGGALETQYF.

The chain's CDR3 is CASSESSGRSGELFF. For the CDR3, the DNA is TGTGCCAGCAGTGAGTCTAGCGGGAGGTCCGGGGAGCTGTTTTTT. The chain has TRBV2 and TRBJ2-2; 11 bases agree with TRBD2. Germline V gives CDR1 SNHLY, CDR2 FYNNEI. The CDR3 covers 15 residues. J was trimmed by 6 bases and V by 3 bases; bases with no gene match: 3.

This clonotype was counted at least ten times. The genes are TRBV29-1 and TRBJ1-2; TRBD1 is a possible D gene (5 bases). Germline CDR1 reads SQVTM; CDR2 reads ANQGSEA. Trimming took off 7 bases at V and 6 bases at J, with 15 bases between the two ends. The CDR3 is made up of 12 amino acids. CDR3 residues: CSGGWGKDGYTF. CDR3 nucleotide sequence: TGCAGCGGGGGTTGGGGGAAGGATGGCTACACCTTC.